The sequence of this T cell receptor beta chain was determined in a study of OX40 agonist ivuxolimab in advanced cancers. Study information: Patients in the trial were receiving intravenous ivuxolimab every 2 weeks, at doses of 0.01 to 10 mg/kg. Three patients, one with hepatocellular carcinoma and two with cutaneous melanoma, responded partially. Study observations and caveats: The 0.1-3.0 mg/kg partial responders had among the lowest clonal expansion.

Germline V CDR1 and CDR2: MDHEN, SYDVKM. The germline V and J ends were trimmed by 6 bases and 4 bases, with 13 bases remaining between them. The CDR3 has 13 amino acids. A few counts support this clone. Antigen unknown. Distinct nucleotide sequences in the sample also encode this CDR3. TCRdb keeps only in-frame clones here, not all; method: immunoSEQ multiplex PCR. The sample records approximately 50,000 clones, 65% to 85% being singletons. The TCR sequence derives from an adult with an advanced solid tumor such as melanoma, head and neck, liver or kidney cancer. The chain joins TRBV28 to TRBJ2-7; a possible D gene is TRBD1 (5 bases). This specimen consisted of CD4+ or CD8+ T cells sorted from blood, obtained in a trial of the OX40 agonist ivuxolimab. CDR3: CASSSQGTYEQYF. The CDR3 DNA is TGTGCCAGCAGCTCCCAGGGTACTTACGAGCAGTACTTC.